This passage covers 2 T cell receptor beta chains from one sample sequenced in a study of beta chain features in type 1 diabetes. Notes on the study in general: All four CD4+ subsets of Type 1 diabetes patients contained TCRB CDR3s that were moderately but significantly shorter.

Antigen specificity for these receptors is unknown. Expressed TCRB transcripts got sequenced, as all isolated RNA was reverse transcribed. TCRdb's copy holds only in-frame clones and misses some; the assay was immunoSEQ multiplex PCR. This table holds hundreds of thousands of clones, roughly 13% found once. The sample taken for sequencing was naive CD4+ T cells from blood. Receptors were obtained from a young man with type 1 diabetes.

This clone was observed a handful of times. V gene TRBV28 combines with J gene TRBJ2-1; D possibly matches TRBD1 or TRBD2 (6 bases each). V lost 1 base and J lost 2, with 12 bases in between. This CDR3 has 16 amino acids. Germline CDR1 and CDR2: MDHEN and SYDVKM. This CDR3 is CASSLYPRGPYNEQFF. In DNA form, the CDR3 reads TGTGCCAGCAGTTTATACCCTCGGGGGCCCTACAATGAGCAGTTCTTC.

This clone was recorded a few times. Here the CDR3 DNA reads TGCAGCGTTGTGAGGACAGCGGCGGCCCAGTACTTC. This codes for CSVVRTAAAQYF. The V and J genes are TRBV29-1 and TRBJ2-5; tentatively, D is TRBD1 (6 bases). The germline V and J ends were trimmed by 4 bases and 9 bases, with 15 bases remaining between them. The CDR3 runs to 12 residues. Germline lookup yields CDR1 SQVTM and CDR2 ANQGSEA. Looking up the rest from reference TRBV29-1 and TRBJ2-5 gives the full variable domain: SAVISQKPSRDICQRGTSLTIQCQVDSQVTMMFWYRQQPGQSLTLIATANQGSEATYESGFVIDKFPISRPNLTFSTLTVSNMSPEDSSIYLCSVVRTAAAQYFGPGTRLLVL.